One and the same sample provided the 15 T cell receptor beta chains below, sequenced in a study of blood T cell repertoires in COVID-19. This table comes from immunoSEQ multiplex PCR, and its TCRdb copy is limited to in-frame clones, with some not included. The sample includes around 100,000 clones, around nine tenths seen only once; the top ten take 3.5%. Source material: peripheral blood. The receptors were gathered from a human donor in a cohort sampled during active COVID-19.

This chain uses TRBV14 with TRBJ2-3; D ambiguous. Trimming took off 0 bases at V and 2 bases at J, with 9 bases between the two ends. CDR1 is SGHDN and CDR2 is FVKESK in the germline V gene. CDR3 length: 15 residues. CDR3 in DNA: TGTGCCAGCAGCCAAGAGCGGAGCTTCACAGATACGCAGTATTTT. This encodes CASSQERSFTDTQYF.

The V call is TRBV7-8, the J call TRBJ1-1, with D uncertain. The germline CDR1 and CDR2 sequences are SGHVS and FQNEAQ. This CDR3 spans 15 amino acids. Trimming cost V 5 bases and J 5 bases, with 18 bases left between them. CDR3 in DNA: TGTGCCAGCAGCCGATCCACCGCCCGGGAAACTGAAGCTTTCTTT. Protein sequence: CASSRSTARETEAFF.

V usage is TRBV5-1 and J usage is TRBJ2-5; possibly TRBD1 for D (5 bases). The CDR3 has 15 residues. Germline V gene data show CDR1 as SGHRS and CDR2 as YFSETQ. The V end was cut by 5 bases, the J end by 2 bases, with 16 bases between. CDR3 residues: CASREWGQIQETQYF. The CDR3 region has the DNA TGCGCCAGCAGGGAATGGGGCCAGATTCAAGAGACCCAGTACTTC.

The chain couples TRBV7-9 to TRBJ1-4, with 8 bases fitting TRBD1. CDR1 SEHNR and CDR2 FQNEAQ come from the germline V gene (reference sequence). V lost 4 bases to trimming and J lost 7 bases; unmatched junction nucleotides: 11. The CDR3 length is 16 residues. The CDR3 DNA sequence: TGTGCCAGCAGCTCAGGGTCGGACAGGGATGGTGAAAAACTGTTTTTT. Translating gives CASSSGSDRDGEKLFF.

This chain uses TRBV7-9 with TRBJ1-6, with 7 bases matching TRBD1. Germline CDR1 is SEHNR and CDR2 is FQNEAQ (reference sequence). V dropped 3 bases and J dropped 7; count of bases not matched to a gene: 3. The CDR3 has 14 residues. The CDR3 region has the DNA TGTGCCAGCAGCTTCCAGGGGGAGAATTCACCCCTCCACTTT. This gives the protein CASSFQGENSPLHF.

Here the CDR3 reads CASSLAGTTYEKLFF. The CDR3 region has the DNA TGTGCCAGCAGCTTAGCCGGGACTACCTATGAAAAACTGTTTTTT. The chain joins TRBV7-2 to TRBJ1-4; TRBD1 is a possible D gene (5 bases). Between the trimmed V and J ends, which lost 0 bases and 6 bases, there was a span of 11 bases. The V gene's germline CDR1 is SGHTA and CDR2 FQGNSA. The length of the CDR3 is 15 residues.

The chain is built from TRBV5-1 and TRBJ2-5; a possible D gene is TRBD2 (6 bases). V lost 4 bases to trimming and J lost 1 base, with 11 bases between them. This CDR3 comprises 14 residues. Germline CDR1 is SGHRS and CDR2 is YFSETQ. The CDR3 nucleotides are TGCGCCAGCAGCGTCGGGGGAGCCCAAGAGACCCAGTACTTC. Protein sequence: CASSVGGAQETQYF.

The chain joins TRBV28 to TRBJ2-7; 11 bases align to TRBD1. CDR3 length: 15 amino acids. Germline V gene lookup returns CDR1 MDHEN and CDR2 SYDVKM. V was clipped by 6 bases and J by 6 bases; unmatched bases: 10. This CDR3 is CASSRAGTGGSEQYF. DNA of the CDR3: TGTGCCAGCAGCCGAGCCGGGACAGGGGGGAGCGAGCAGTACTTC.

This chain connects TRBV9 to TRBJ2-2; the match to TRBD2 covers 11 bases. The CDR3 runs 17 residues. The junction had 7 bases not matched to a gene; V was cut back by 2 bases and J by 4 bases. Germline-derived CDR1 and CDR2 are SGDLS and YYNGEE. Written as DNA, the CDR3 is TGTGCCAGCAGCGTTAGTAGCGGGGGGGCCGGCACCGGGGAGCTGTTTTTT. Translating it yields CASSVSSGGAGTGELFF.

J is TRBJ2-5 and V is TRBV6-6; a weak D match, TRBD2 (5 bases). CDR1 and CDR2 (germline): MNHNY, SVGAGI (reference sequence). Trimming pared 2 bases from V and 5 bases from J, leaving 9 bases between. CDR3 length equals 13 residues. The CDR3 coding sequence is TGTGCCAGCAGTTACGACTATCGGGAGACCCAGTACTTC. Protein sequence: CASSYDYRETQYF.

This clone was recorded once. The chain employs TRBV29-1 and TRBJ2-2; D might be TRBD1 (5 bases). The CDR3 consists of 15 residues. Trimming stripped 6 bases from V and 4 bases from J, with 18 bases between. The germline gives CDR1 SQVTM, CDR2 ANQGSEA. CDR3 sequence reads: CSVDTVPRGTGELFF. Written as DNA, the CDR3 is TGCAGCGTGGACACGGTTCCTCGAGGCACCGGGGAGCTGTTTTTT.

The chain carries TRBV24-1 and TRBJ1-3, with TRBD1 matching 9 bases. J gave up 4 bases and V 8 bases, and 14 bases lay outside the gene matches. Germline V gene data show CDR1 as KGHDR and CDR2 as SFDVKD. There are 17 residues in the CDR3. The CDR3 coding sequence is TGTGCCACCACCCAGGAGGCCGGGACAGGGAGGGGAAACACCATATATTTT. Its protein product is CATTQEAGTGRGNTIYF.

This clone was seen a handful of times. The rearrangement links TRBV7-9 to TRBJ2-2, with D possibly being TRBD2 (5 bases). This CDR3 is 14 amino acids long. From germline, CDR1 is SEHNR and CDR2 FQNEAQ (reference sequence). The germline V and J ends were trimmed by 5 bases and 8 bases, with 15 bases remaining between them. The CDR3 DNA sequence: TGTGCCAGCAGCCATAGCGCCCCGGGGGGGGAGCTGTTTTTT. As protein: CASSHSAPGGELFF.

The chain links TRBV3-1 (or the pseudogene TRBV3-2) to TRBJ2-7, with 7 positions matching TRBD1. V lost 4 bases to trimming and J lost 3 bases; unmatched junction nucleotides: 9. CDR1 LGHDT and CDR2 YNNKEL come from the germline V gene (reference sequence). The CDR3 spans 15 residues. The CDR3 sequence: CASSLGGASSYEQYF. CDR3 DNA sequence: TGTGCCAGCAGCCTAGGGGGCGCCAGTAGCTACGAGCAGTACTTC.

The sample holds one count of this clone. V gene TRBV28 combines with J gene TRBJ1-2; D is undetermined. This CDR3 contains 13 residues. Germline lookup yields CDR1 MDHEN and CDR2 SYDVKM. V was shortened by 3 bases and J by 7 bases, with 12 bases between the two germline ends. CDR3 nucleotides: TGTGCCAGCAGTTTGGCGGCGCTAGGTGGCTACACCTTC. Translating it yields CASSLAALGGYTF.